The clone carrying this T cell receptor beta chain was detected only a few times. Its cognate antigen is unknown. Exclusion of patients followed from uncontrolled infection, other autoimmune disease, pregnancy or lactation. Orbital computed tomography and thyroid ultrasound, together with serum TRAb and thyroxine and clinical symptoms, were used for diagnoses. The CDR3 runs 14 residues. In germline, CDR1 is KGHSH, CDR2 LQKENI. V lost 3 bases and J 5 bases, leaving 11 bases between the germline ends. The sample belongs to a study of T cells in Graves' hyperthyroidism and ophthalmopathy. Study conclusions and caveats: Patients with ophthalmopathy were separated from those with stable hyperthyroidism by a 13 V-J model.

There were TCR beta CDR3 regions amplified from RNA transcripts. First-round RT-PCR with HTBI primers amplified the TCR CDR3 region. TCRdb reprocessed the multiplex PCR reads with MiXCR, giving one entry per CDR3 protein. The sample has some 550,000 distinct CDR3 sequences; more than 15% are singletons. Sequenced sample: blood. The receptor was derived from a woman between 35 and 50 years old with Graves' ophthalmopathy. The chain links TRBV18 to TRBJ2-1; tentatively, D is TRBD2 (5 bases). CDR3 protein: CASSPPPSHNEQFF. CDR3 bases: TGTGCCAGCTCACCCCCCCCTAGCCACAATGAGCAGTTCTTC.